This T cell receptor (beta chain) was profiled in a study of beta chain features in type 1 diabetes. Study-wide background: Cell yields, age and gender were similar between patients and healthy donors. General observations from the study: When Type 1 diabetes patients were examined, their TCRB CDR3s proved moderately but significantly shorter in all four CD4+ subsets.

TCRB transcripts that were expressed got sequenced, as all of the isolated RNA had been reverse transcribed. Sequencing was performed with immunoSEQ multiplex PCR; in TCRdb, only in-frame clones are kept and a portion is missing. The sample records roughly 350,000 clones, about 11% being singletons. About 110 mL of blood, on average, came from one heparinised draw per donor. With V trimmed by 3 bases and J by 4 bases, 6 bases remained unmatched. The CDR3 extends over 15 amino acids. Germline lookup yields CDR1 SGHTA and CDR2 FQGNSA. Notes on this clone: Its matching antigen is unknown.

The sequenced sample consisted of naive CD4+ T cells from blood. V usage is TRBV7-2 and J usage is TRBJ2-7, with 10 bases identical to TRBD2. This receptor was taken from a woman aged 30 to 39 in good health. CDR3 nucleotide sequence: TGTGCCAGCAGCTTTCCGACTAGCGGGTTGTACGAGCAGTACTTC. It is translated as CASSFPTSGLYEQYF.